This T cell receptor (beta chain) was sequenced during a study of T cells after yellow fever vaccination. This clonotype was counted many times. Deletions cut 3 bases from V and 8 bases from J, with 14 bases between. Germline V CDR1 and CDR2: MNHEY, SMNVEV (reference sequence). The CDR3 totals 14 residues. Using its own MiXCR run on the 5' RACE reads, TCRdb lists one record per CDR3 protein. The sample includes about 300,000 distinct CDR3 sequences, 3.5% to 4.5% of them seen just once. The clonotype originates from a young man who received the YFV17D yellow fever vaccine. This rearrangement joins TRBV27 to TRBJ2-1; D is perhaps TRBD2 (5 bases). The starting material was PBMCs, obtained 5 days after the yellow fever booster vaccination. The CDR3 nucleotides read TGTGCCAGCAGTTTTGACGGGGATATCCATGAGCAGTTCTTC. Translation: CASSFDGDIHEQFF.